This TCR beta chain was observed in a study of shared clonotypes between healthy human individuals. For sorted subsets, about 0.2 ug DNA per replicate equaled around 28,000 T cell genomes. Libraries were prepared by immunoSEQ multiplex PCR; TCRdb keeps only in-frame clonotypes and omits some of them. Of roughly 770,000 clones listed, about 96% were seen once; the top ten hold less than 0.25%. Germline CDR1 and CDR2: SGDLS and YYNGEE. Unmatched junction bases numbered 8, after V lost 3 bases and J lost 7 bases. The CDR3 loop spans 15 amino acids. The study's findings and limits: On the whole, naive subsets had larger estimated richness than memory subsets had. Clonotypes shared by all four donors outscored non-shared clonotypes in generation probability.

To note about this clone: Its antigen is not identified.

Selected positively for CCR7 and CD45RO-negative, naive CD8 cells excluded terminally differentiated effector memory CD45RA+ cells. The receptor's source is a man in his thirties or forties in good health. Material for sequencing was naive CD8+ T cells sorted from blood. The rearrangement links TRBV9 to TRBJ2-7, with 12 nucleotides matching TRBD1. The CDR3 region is CASSEGQGAWWEQYF. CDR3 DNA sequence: TGTGCCAGCAGCGAGGGACAGGGGGCATGGTGGGAGCAGTACTTC.